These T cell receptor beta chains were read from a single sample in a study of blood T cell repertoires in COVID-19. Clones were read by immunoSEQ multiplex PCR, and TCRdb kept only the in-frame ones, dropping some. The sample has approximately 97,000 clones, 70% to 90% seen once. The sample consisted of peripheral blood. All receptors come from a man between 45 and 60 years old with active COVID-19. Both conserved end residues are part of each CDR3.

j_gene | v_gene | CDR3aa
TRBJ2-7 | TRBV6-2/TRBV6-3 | CASSYKAGGPHEQYF
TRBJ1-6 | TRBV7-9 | CASSPSGGGSTSPLHF
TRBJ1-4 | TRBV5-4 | CASSSQRTSSKLFF
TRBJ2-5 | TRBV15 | CATSRELGGGETQYF
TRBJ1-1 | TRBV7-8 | CASSKLTRTDTEAFF
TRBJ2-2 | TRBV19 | CASSKGQGSGELFF
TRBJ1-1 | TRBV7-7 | CASSPMTGADTEAFF
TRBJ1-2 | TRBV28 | CATLDRTNYGYTF
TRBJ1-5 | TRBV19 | CATGQVQPQHF
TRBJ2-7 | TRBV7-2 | CASSSGGPLPEQYF
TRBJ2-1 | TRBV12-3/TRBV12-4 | CASADRYNEQFF
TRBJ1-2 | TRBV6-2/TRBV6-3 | CASSSWTGIFGGYTF
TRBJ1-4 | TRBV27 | CASSRLLEDEKLFF
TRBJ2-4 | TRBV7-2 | CASSSFPGLENIQYF
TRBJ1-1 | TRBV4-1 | CASSQDWQGSTEAFF
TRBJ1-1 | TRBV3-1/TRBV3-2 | CASSQVQVNTEAFF
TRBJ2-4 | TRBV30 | CATSGIAKNIQYF
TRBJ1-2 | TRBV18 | CASSPDRMDYGYTF
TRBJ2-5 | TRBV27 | CATAALGETQYF
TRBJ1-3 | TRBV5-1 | CASRNQGTGSSGNTIYF